These T cell receptor beta chains were read from a single sample in a study of T cells after yellow fever vaccination. TCRdb reprocessed the 5' RACE reads with MiXCR, giving one entry per CDR3 protein. The table has a few hundred thousand distinct CDR3 sequences, about a sixth seen once; the top ten hold around a sixth. The sample consisted of PBMCs, taken about 5 days after the first yellow fever vaccination. Receptors were obtained from a man younger than 30 who received the YFV17D yellow fever vaccine. CDR3s include the opening cysteine and the closing phenylalanine or tryptophan. The D gene is left open where the match is weak. A clone size is listed for some rows: how often the clone was seen (once, few, many), or a class if it is expanded.

cdr3_aa: CSVEERPRNEKLFF
cdr3_nt: TGCAGCGTTGAAGAGCGACCGAGAAATGAAAAACTGTTTTTT
j_call: TRBJ1-4
clone_size: -
d_call: -
cdr3_length: 14
v_call: TRBV29-1

cdr3_aa: CASSLAFSGDVSYEQYF
cdr3_nt: TGTGCCAGCAGCTTAGCTTTCAGCGGGGACGTCTCCTACGAGCAGTACTTC
j_call: TRBJ2-7
clone_size: -
d_call: TRBD2
cdr3_length: 17
v_call: TRBV7-2

cdr3_aa: CASSPQGRRGGEQFF
cdr3_nt: TGTGCCAGCAGCCCACAGGGTCGGAGGGGTGGTGAGCAGTTCTTC
j_call: TRBJ2-1
clone_size: -
d_call: -
cdr3_length: 15
v_call: TRBV14

cdr3_aa: CASSYGQGSYLDEQFF
cdr3_nt: TGTGCCAGCAGTTACGGACAGGGCTCATATCTCGATGAGCAGTTCTTC
j_call: TRBJ2-1
clone_size: -
d_call: TRBD1
cdr3_length: 16
v_call: TRBV6-5

cdr3_aa: CASSSTGTGANVLTF
cdr3_nt: TGCGCCAGCAGCTCGACAGGGACTGGGGCCAACGTCCTGACTTTC
j_call: TRBJ2-6
clone_size: -
d_call: TRBD1
cdr3_length: 15
v_call: TRBV5-1

cdr3_aa: CASSRKGEAEAFF
cdr3_nt: TGTGCCAGCAGCCGAAAAGGTGAAGCTGAAGCTTTCTTT
j_call: TRBJ1-1
clone_size: few
d_call: -
cdr3_length: 13
v_call: TRBV3-1

cdr3_aa: CASSLGGGSTGELFF
cdr3_nt: TGTGCCAGCAGCTTAGGGGGGGGCTCCACCGGGGAGCTGTTTTTT
j_call: TRBJ2-2
clone_size: few
d_call: -
cdr3_length: 15
v_call: TRBV7-3

cdr3_aa: CSAVTGVGEQYF
cdr3_nt: TGCAGCGCGGTGACAGGGGTCGGCGAGCAGTACTTC
j_call: TRBJ2-7
clone_size: few
d_call: TRBD1
cdr3_length: 12
v_call: TRBV29-1

cdr3_aa: CASSFTQRGGNNEQFF
cdr3_nt: TGTGCCAGCAGTTTTACGCAGCGGGGGGGCAACAATGAGCAGTTCTTC
j_call: TRBJ2-1
clone_size: few
d_call: TRBD2
cdr3_length: 16
v_call: TRBV7-9

cdr3_aa: CASSLSDGELFF
cdr3_nt: TGTGCCAGCAGTTTGAGCGACGGGGAGCTGTTTTTT
j_call: TRBJ2-2
clone_size: few
d_call: -
cdr3_length: 12
v_call: TRBV12-3/TRBV12-4

cdr3_aa: CASSLWGAGEQYF
cdr3_nt: TGTGCCAGCAGCTTGTGGGGGGCGGGTGAGCAGTACTTC
j_call: TRBJ2-7
clone_size: many
d_call: -
cdr3_length: 13
v_call: TRBV5-4

cdr3_aa: CASSRAWNTEAFF
cdr3_nt: TGTGCCAGCTCGCGAGCCTGGAACACTGAAGCTTTCTTT
j_call: TRBJ1-1
clone_size: -
d_call: -
cdr3_length: 13
v_call: TRBV6-1

cdr3_aa: CAMSPGLNSNQPQHF
cdr3_nt: TGTGCCATGAGCCCTGGGCTTAATAGCAATCAGCCCCAGCATTTT
j_call: TRBJ1-5
clone_size: -
d_call: -
cdr3_length: 15
v_call: TRBV4-2

cdr3_aa: CASSLFRDDNEQFF
cdr3_nt: TGTGCCAGCAGCTTATTCCGGGACGACAATGAGCAGTTCTTC
j_call: TRBJ2-1
clone_size: -
d_call: -
cdr3_length: 14
v_call: TRBV7-2

cdr3_aa: CASSRGAGPFYNEQFF
cdr3_nt: TGTGCCAGCAGCCGGGGAGCGGGGCCCTTTTACAATGAGCAGTTCTTC
j_call: TRBJ2-1
clone_size: few
d_call: TRBD2
cdr3_length: 16
v_call: TRBV4-2